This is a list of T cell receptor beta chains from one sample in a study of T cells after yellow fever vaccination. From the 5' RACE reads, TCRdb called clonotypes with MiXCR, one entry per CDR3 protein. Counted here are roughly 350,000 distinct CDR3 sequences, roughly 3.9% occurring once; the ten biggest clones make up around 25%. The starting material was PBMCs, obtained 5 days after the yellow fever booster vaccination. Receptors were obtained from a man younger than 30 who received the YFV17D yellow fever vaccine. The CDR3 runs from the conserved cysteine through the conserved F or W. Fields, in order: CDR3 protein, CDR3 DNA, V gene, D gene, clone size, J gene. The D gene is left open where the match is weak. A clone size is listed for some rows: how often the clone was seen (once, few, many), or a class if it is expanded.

CDR3: CASSRPTDSPEQYF; DNA: TGCGCCAGCAGCCGACCTACGGACAGCCCTGAGCAGTACTTC; V: TRBV5-1; D: NA; size: many; J: TRBJ2-7
CDR3: CASSPRPGFDTQYF; DNA: TGTGCCAGCAGCCCCCGGCCGGGGTTCGATACGCAGTATTTT; V: TRBV4-2; D: NA; size: many; J: TRBJ2-3
CDR3: CASSGTQGTGALHF; DNA: TGCGCCAGCAGCGGGACCCAGGGAACCGGGGCCCTCCACTTT; V: TRBV5-1; D: NA; size: NA; J: TRBJ1-6
CDR3: CSATWGSDTQYF; DNA: TGCAGTGCTACCTGGGGGTCAGATACGCAGTATTTT; V: TRBV20-1; D: NA; size: many; J: TRBJ2-3
CDR3: CASSLISGVETQYF; DNA: TGTGCCAGCAGCTTGATCTCCGGCGTAGAGACCCAGTACTTC; V: TRBV5-4; D: NA; size: NA; J: TRBJ2-5
CDR3: CASSQRGYEQYF; DNA: TGTGCCAGCAGCCAACGGGGCTACGAGCAGTACTTC; V: TRBV3-1; D: NA; size: NA; J: TRBJ2-7
CDR3: CAWSFTTRQETQYF; DNA: TGTGCCTGGAGTTTTACGACCCGCCAAGAGACCCAGTACTTC; V: TRBV30; D: NA; size: NA; J: TRBJ2-5
CDR3: CSARATGTGNTEAFF; DNA: TGCAGTGCTAGAGCCACCGGGACCGGGAACACTGAAGCTTTCTTT; V: TRBV20-1; D: NA; size: few; J: TRBJ1-1
CDR3: CASSLRDGGGHEQYF; DNA: TGTGCCAGCAGCCTTCGGGACGGAGGGGGTCACGAGCAGTACTTC; V: TRBV12-3/TRBV12-4; D: NA; size: many; J: TRBJ2-7
CDR3: CASSRKTYSGANVLTF; DNA: TGTGCCAGCAGCCGAAAGACGTACTCTGGGGCCAACGTCCTGACTTTC; V: TRBV3-1; D: NA; size: NA; J: TRBJ2-6
CDR3: CASSLATRRNTEAFF; DNA: TGCGCCAGCAGCTTGGCAACGAGACGAAACACTGAAGCTTTCTTT; V: TRBV5-1; D: NA; size: many; J: TRBJ1-1
CDR3: CASQTGTGNSPLHF; DNA: TGTGCCAGCCAGACCGGGACAGGGAATTCACCCCTCCACTTT; V: TRBV5-4; D: TRBD1; size: NA; J: TRBJ1-6
CDR3: CASTRLAGGVTDTQYF; DNA: TGTGCCAGCACCCGACTAGCGGGGGGGGTCACAGATACGCAGTATTTT; V: TRBV2; D: TRBD2; size: few; J: TRBJ2-3
CDR3: CASSVANRGGDYGYTF; DNA: TGTGCCAGCAGCGTAGCTAACAGGGGCGGCGACTATGGCTACACCTTC; V: TRBV9; D: TRBD1; size: many; J: TRBJ1-2